These 25 T cell receptor beta chains were sequenced from one sample in a study of identifying expanded T cells in peripheral blood. The assay was immunoSEQ multiplex PCR, and TCRdb's table has in-frame clones only and misses some. The sample shows approximately 100,000 clones, around nine tenths of them seen only once. The sequenced sample consisted of blood. Every receptor here comes from a person between 18 and 75 years old in good health.

This clone was counted only a few times. V usage is TRBV7-9 and J usage is TRBJ2-7; 7 nucleotides match TRBD1. There are 13 residues in the CDR3. Germline V gives CDR1 SEHNR, CDR2 FQNEAQ (reference sequence). Losses at the gene ends were 1 base for V and 6 bases for J; bases not matched to a gene: 3. CDR3 coding DNA: TGTGCCAGCAGCTTAGGGTCAGGGGGCGAGCAGTACTTC. Encoded protein: CASSLGSGGEQYF.

This sequence joins TRBV4-1 and TRBJ1-1; 7 bases are shared with TRBD1. V lost 3 bases, J lost 0 bases, and 4 bases stayed unmatched. This CDR3 comprises 15 residues. The germline V gene has CDR1 MGHRA and CDR2 YSYEKL. The CDR3 DNA follows: TGCGCCAGCAGCCAGGGACAGTATGTGAACACTGAAGCTTTCTTT. Protein sequence: CASSQGQYVNTEAFF.

This clone showed up just once. V usage is TRBV6-5 and J usage is TRBJ2-7; perhaps TRBD2 as D (6 bases). V lost 10 bases and J lost 7, with 23 bases in between. This CDR3 spans 14 amino acids. Germline CDR1 is MNHEY and CDR2 is SVGAGI. The CDR3 region is CAIMGSTSFGEQYF. The CDR3 region has the DNA TGTGCCATCATGGGTTCCACTAGCTTTGGTGAGCAGTACTTC.

This clone was seen only once. V gene TRBV7-2 combines with J gene TRBJ2-5; TRBD2 matches at 8 bases. Unmatched junction bases numbered 9, after V lost 5 bases and J lost 4 bases. CDR1 and CDR2 from the germline V gene are SGHTA and FQGNSA. The CDR3 consists of 15 residues. The CDR3 DNA follows: TGTGCCAGCAGCCCTGGGACTAGTGGGGCAGAGACCCAGTACTTC. This gives the protein CASSPGTSGAETQYF.

The V and J genes are TRBV6-1 and TRBJ1-6; the match to TRBD1 covers 7 bases. Germline values: CDR1 MNHNS, CDR2 SASEGT. The V and J ends lost 4 bases and 8 bases, in that order; junction bases with no gene match: 8. This CDR3 has 15 residues. The DNA of the CDR3 is TGTGCCAGCAGTGGACAGGGAAGTCCGGATTCACCCCTCCACTTT. Its protein product is CASSGQGSPDSPLHF.

The chain uses TRBV6-6 and TRBJ2-1; D not certain. The length of the CDR3 is 10 residues. From germline, CDR1 is MNHNY and CDR2 SVGAGI (reference sequence). Deletions cut 4 bases from V and 10 bases from J, with 5 bases between. The CDR3 region is CASSFPEQFF. The CDR3 nucleotides read TGTGCCAGCAGTTTCCCCGAGCAGTTCTTC.

The chain links TRBV6-5 to TRBJ1-1, with D perhaps matching TRBD1 (5 bases). This CDR3 contains 13 residues. Trimming cost V 5 bases and J 4 bases, with 11 bases left between them. Germline V CDR1 and CDR2: MNHEY, SVGAGI. CDR3 protein: CASSRGRVTEAFF. In nucleotides, the CDR3 is TGTGCCAGCAGTCGAGGCAGGGTCACTGAAGCTTTCTTT.

The V gene is TRBV7-2, the J gene TRBJ2-3; D is undetermined. The CDR3 is 13 residues long. CDR1 and CDR2 from the germline V gene are SGHTA and FQGNSA. V lost 4 bases, J lost 2 bases, and 7 bases lay in between. The CDR3 DNA follows: TGTGCCAGCAGCTCTCCTAACACAGATACGCAGTATTTT. Amino acids: CASSSPNTDTQYF.

This rearrangement joins TRBV10-3 to TRBJ2-1; TRBD2 matches 12 bases. The V segment lost 6 bases and the J segment 6 bases; nucleotides outside the gene matches: 6. In germline, CDR1 is ENHRY, CDR2 SYGVKD. This CDR3 has 15 residues. CDR3: CAIRQTSGRGNEQFF. The CDR3, as DNA: TGTGCCATCAGGCAGACTAGCGGGAGAGGCAATGAGCAGTTCTTC.

This clone was found a few times. The V gene is TRBV7-2, the J gene TRBJ2-7, with 7 bases that match TRBD2. Unmatched junction bases numbered 0, after V lost 4 bases and J lost 3 bases. Germline lookup yields CDR1 SGHTA and CDR2 FQGNSA. This CDR3 is built from 12 residues. The CDR3 coding sequence is TGTGCCAGCAGCTGGGGGGGCTACGAGCAGTACTTC. This gives the protein CASSWGGYEQYF.

V usage is TRBV5-6 and J usage is TRBJ1-1; D gene unclear. The CDR3 runs to 11 residues. Germline-derived CDR1 and CDR2 are SGHDT and YYEEEE. The V end was cut by 4 bases, the J end by 2 bases, with 3 bases between. The CDR3 sequence: CASSHNTEAFF. Here the CDR3 DNA reads TGTGCCAGCAGCCATAACACTGAAGCTTTCTTT.

The chain couples TRBV11-2 to TRBJ2-5; D not resolved. Trimming took off 6 bases at V and 4 bases at J, with 18 bases between the two ends. From germline, CDR1 is SGHAT and CDR2 FQNNGV. This CDR3 is built from 15 residues. The chain's CDR3 is CASSRPLGWGETQYF. The CDR3 nucleotides read TGTGCCAGCAGTCGTCCACTCGGGTGGGGAGAGACCCAGTACTTC.

The V gene is TRBV2, the J gene TRBJ2-3; maybe TRBD2 (6 bases). The germline V gene has CDR1 SNHLY and CDR2 FYNNEI. The CDR3 sequence is 14 residues long. V was pared by 7 bases and J by 4 bases, with 15 bases between. The CDR3 sequence: CASTRLGTPDTQYF. For the CDR3, the DNA is TGTGCCAGCACTAGACTAGGAACCCCAGATACGCAGTATTTT.

V gene TRBV5-1 combines with J gene TRBJ2-1; D is unresolved. V was pared by 7 bases and J by 0 bases, with 11 bases between. This CDR3 has 14 residues. Per germline, CDR1 SGHRS and CDR2 YFSETQ. The CDR3 is CASGLGSSYNEQFF. CDR3 bases: TGCGCCAGCGGTCTAGGTAGCTCCTACAATGAGCAGTTCTTC.

The chain joins TRBV14 to TRBJ2-7; no firm D call. This CDR3 comprises 14 residues. Trimming took off 2 bases at V and 9 bases at J, with 17 bases between the two ends. The germline gives CDR1 SGHDN, CDR2 FVKESK. CDR3 sequence (DNA): TGTGCCAGCAGCCAACAGGTGACATCTGGGGTGCAGTACTTC. Encoded protein: CASSQQVTSGVQYF.

DNA for the CDR3: TGTGCCAGCAATCTTATGGGACAGGGGGCTTATGAGCAGTACTTC. Its protein is CASNLMGQGAYEQYF. This chain connects TRBV2 to TRBJ2-7; 12 positions match TRBD1. J lost 7 bases, V lost 7 bases, and 11 bases had no gene match. The length of the CDR3 is 15 residues. Per the germline V gene, CDR1 is SNHLY and CDR2 is FYNNEI.

The chain has TRBV5-1 and TRBJ1-2; TRBD1 matches at 7 bases. With 4 bases clipped from V and 8 bases from J, the junction kept 8 bases outside the gene matches. The CDR3 loop spans 13 amino acids. The germline V gene has CDR1 SGHRS and CDR2 YFSETQ. The CDR3 bases are TGCGCCAGCAGCCCCCGACAGGGTAAGGGCTACACCTTC. It specifies CASSPRQGKGYTF.

In DNA form, the CDR3 reads TGCAGTTCACCGGGTCCCTCGGCCGGCAATGAGCAGTTCTTC. Encoded protein: CSSPGPSAGNEQFF. The chain joins TRBV29-1 to TRBJ2-1, with D unresolved. Germline V gene lookup returns CDR1 SQVTM and CDR2 ANQGSEA. The CDR3 is 14 amino acids.

This clone was seen a handful of times. V and J are TRBV2 and TRBJ1-2; D not certain. The CDR3 runs to 12 residues. Germline V gene sequence: CDR1 SNHLY, CDR2 FYNNEI. The V gene lost 8 bases and the J gene lost 3 bases, with 10 bases spanning the gap. CDR3 sequence: CASQNGYYGYTF. As DNA, the CDR3 is TGTGCCAGCCAAAACGGTTACTATGGCTACACCTTC. Full variable domain (remainder filled in from reference TRBV2 and TRBJ1-2): EPEVTQTPSHQVTQMGQEVILRCVPISNHLYFYWYRQILGQKVEFLVSFYNNEISEKSEIFDDQFSVERPDGSNFTLKIRSTKLEDSAMYFCASQNGYYGYTFGSGTRLTVV.

This chain connects TRBV7-2 to TRBJ2-3, with D perhaps matching TRBD1 or TRBD2 (6 bases each). V was shortened by 3 bases and J by 4 bases, with 11 bases between the two germline ends. Germline CDR1 reads SGHTA; CDR2 reads FQGNSA. This CDR3 spans 14 amino acids. The CDR3 DNA sequence: TGTGCCAGCAGCTTTGGAGGGGGGTCAGATACGCAGTATTTT. As protein: CASSFGGGSDTQYF.

A few counts support this clone. The chain is built from TRBV2 and TRBJ2-1; weak D call: TRBD2 (6 bases). Germline V gene data show CDR1 as SNHLY and CDR2 as FYNNEI. This CDR3 is built from 15 residues. The V end lost 0 bases, the J end lost 4 bases, and 10 bases lay between the germline ends. CDR3 amino acids: CASSEAGRGYNEQFF. For the CDR3, the DNA is TGTGCCAGCAGTGAAGCTGGGCGGGGTTACAATGAGCAGTTCTTC.

The chain couples TRBV11-3 to TRBJ2-4; 14 bases are a match to TRBD2. Germline V CDR1 and CDR2: SGHNT, YENEEA. V gave up 5 bases and J gave up 0 bases; unmatched junction bases: 9. The CDR3 totals 19 residues. CDR3 region: CASSMTSGGENIAKNIQYF. In DNA form, the CDR3 reads TGTGCCAGCAGCATGACTAGCGGGGGGGAGAATATAGCCAAAAACATTCAGTACTTC. The full variable domain, rest sourced from reference TRBV11-3 and TRBJ2-4, is EAGVVQSPRYKIIEKKQPVAFWCNPISGHNTLYWYLQNLGQGPELLIRYENEEAVDDSQLPKDRFSAERLKGVDSTLKIQPAELGDSAVYLCASSMTSGGENIAKNIQYFGAGTRLSVL.

This clone was counted between two and nine times. The CDR3 is CAWREGIFGYTF. The CDR3 DNA reads as TGTGCCTGGAGGGAGGGAATATTTGGCTACACCTTC. This chain joins TRBV30 and TRBJ1-2; D remains unclear. CDR3 length: 12 residues. V lost 3 bases and J lost 7, with 12 bases in between. Germline V gene lookup returns CDR1 GTSNPN and CDR2 SVGIG (reference sequence).

The gene calls are TRBV28 and TRBJ1-2; D is unclear. Germline values: CDR1 MDHEN, CDR2 SYDVKM. The CDR3 loop spans 14 amino acids. V was pared by 3 bases and J by 7 bases, with 15 bases between. Written as DNA, the CDR3 is TGTGCCAGCAGTTTGCCTTTTATCAGTAGTGGCTACACCTTC. Protein: CASSLPFISSGYTF.

The table lists this clone with a count of one. V gene TRBV12-5 combines with J gene TRBJ2-5; TRBD1 might be the D (6 bases). The ends were cut back, 5 bases at V and 2 bases at J, with 9 bases in the middle. The CDR3 loop spans 13 amino acids. Germline CDR1 is LGHNT and CDR2 is FRNRAP. CDR3 residues: CASGQDRQETQYF. Here the CDR3 DNA reads TGTGCTAGTGGTCAGGACAGACAAGAGACCCAGTACTTC.